A single sample gave rise to the 27 T cell receptor beta chains below, sequenced in a study of chemoradiotherapy in HPV16-positive cancers. Clones were sequenced by immunoSEQ multiplex PCR, and TCRdb holds only the in-frame ones, with some missing. The data contain around 20,000 clones, 70% to 90% of them seen just once; the ten biggest clones take up approximately 6.2%. The sample here was blood, taken from a patient who underwent chemoradiotherapy. The receptors shown here come from a human donor with HPV-associated anogenital cancer.

The V gene is TRBV6-5, the J gene TRBJ1-2; TRBD1 agrees at 9 bases. The CDR3 is 14 residues long. The germline V gene encodes CDR1 MNHEY and CDR2 SVGAGI. V dropped 5 bases and J dropped 8; count of bases not matched to a gene: 9. CDR3 protein: CASSNRDRAGGYTF. Here the CDR3 DNA reads TGTGCCAGCAGTAACCGGGACAGGGCAGGCGGCTACACCTTC.

The J gene is TRBJ1-2, the V gene TRBV5-4; D may be TRBD1 (5 bases). This CDR3 comprises 17 residues. Germline V gene lookup returns CDR1 SGHNT and CDR2 YYREEE (reference sequence). V was shortened by 4 bases and J by 1 base, with 20 bases between the two germline ends. The CDR3 sequence is CASSPEGDVLGNYGYTF. The CDR3 DNA is TGTGCCAGCAGCCCCGAAGGGGACGTCCTGGGTAACTATGGCTACACCTTC.

V is TRBV5-1 and J is TRBJ1-2; 9 bases are shared with TRBD1. CDR3 length equals 15 residues. V was pared by 3 bases and J by 6 bases, with 9 bases of the junction left unmatched. Germline values: CDR1 SGHRS, CDR2 YFSETQ. The CDR3 DNA reads as TGCGCCAGCAGCTGGGACAGGGACTTGTTAAATGGCTACACCTTC. Its translation is CASSWDRDLLNGYTF.

In its sample, this clone was seen a few times. The chain couples TRBV5-6 to TRBJ2-3; D gene ambiguous. Germline V CDR1 and CDR2: SGHDT, YYEEEE. Trimming took 1 base from V and 0 from J, leaving 12 bases between them. This CDR3 spans 16 amino acids. The CDR3 is CASSLSRSPSTDTQYF. DNA of the CDR3: TGTGCCAGCAGCTTGAGTCGGTCGCCTAGCACAGATACGCAGTATTTT.

The chain uses TRBV5-1 and TRBJ2-4; D is ambiguous. Trimming removed 0 bases at V and 1 base at J, with 8 bases between. The CDR3 is made up of 15 amino acids. Germline lookup yields CDR1 SGHRS and CDR2 YFSETQ. CDR3 sequence (DNA): TGCGCCAGCAGCTTGGCGAGTGGGGCCAAAAACATTCAGTACTTC. Translation gives CASSLASGAKNIQYF.

The chain is built from TRBV5-4 and TRBJ2-5; D may be TRBD1 (5 bases). Germline-derived CDR1 and CDR2 are SGHNT and YYREEE (reference sequence). V was cut by 0 bases and J by 2 bases, with 11 bases left in between. CDR3 length: 15 amino acids. The CDR3 DNA is TGTGCCAGCAGCTTGGCAGGGATTTCTCAAGAGACCCAGTACTTC. Translating gives CASSLAGISQETQYF.

The rearrangement joins TRBV5-5 to TRBJ1-2; 8 bases agree with TRBD1. The CDR3 has 15 residues. With 4 bases clipped from V and 4 bases from J, the junction kept 9 bases outside the gene matches. The germline gives CDR1 SGHKS, CDR2 YYEKEE (reference sequence). The CDR3 here is CASSLGQGLAYGYTF. CDR3 sequence (DNA): TGTGCCAGCAGCCTAGGACAGGGTTTAGCCTATGGCTACACCTTC.

The J gene is TRBJ1-2, the V gene TRBV5-6; a weak D match, TRBD1 (5 bases). The CDR3 is 15 residues long. Between the trimmed V and J ends, which lost 2 bases and 4 bases, there was a span of 15 bases. Germline V gives CDR1 SGHDT, CDR2 YYEEEE. CDR3 sequence: CASSLRRDLRYGYTF. The CDR3 coding sequence is TGTGCCAGCAGCTTACGCAGGGATCTCCGCTATGGCTACACCTTC.

The V and J genes are TRBV11-3 and TRBJ2-1; TRBD2 matches 8 bases. In germline, CDR1 is SGHNT, CDR2 YENEEA. Trimming removed 0 bases from V and 4 bases from J; junction bases left unmatched: 5. The CDR3 has 16 amino acids. Written as DNA, the CDR3 is TGTGCCAGCAGCTTAGACCCTGCGGGGGGATACAATGAGCAGTTCTTC. This sequence encodes CASSLDPAGGYNEQFF. Supplemented by reference TRBV11-3 and TRBJ2-1, the full variable domain reads EAGVVQSPRYKIIEKKQPVAFWCNPISGHNTLYWYLQNLGQGPELLIRYENEEAVDDSQLPKDRFSAERLKGVDSTLKIQPAELGDSAVYLCASSLDPAGGYNEQFFGPGTRLTVL.

This sequence joins TRBV23-1 and TRBJ2-5; a weak D match, TRBD1 (6 bases). TRBV23-1 is reported as an ORF; its role is uncertain. The V end was cut by 2 bases, the J end by 2 bases, with 18 bases between. The CDR3 has 17 residues. The CDR3 reads CASSQKTQGNYQETQYF. DNA for the CDR3: TGCGCCAGCAGTCAAAAAACACAGGGAAACTATCAAGAGACCCAGTACTTC.

The J gene is TRBJ2-1, the V gene TRBV19; D unresolved. CDR1 and CDR2 from the germline V gene are LNHDA and SQIVND (reference sequence). V lost 3 bases and J 5 bases, leaving 23 bases between the germline ends. CDR3 length: 18 amino acids. CDR3 sequence: CASSISLSGQQANNEQFF. The CDR3 DNA is TGTGCCAGTAGTATTTCGCTTTCAGGTCAGCAAGCAAACAATGAGCAGTTCTTC.

This chain connects TRBV2 to TRBJ2-1; no clear D gene. CDR3 length: 17 amino acids. Trimming removed 3 bases at V and 3 bases at J, with 18 bases between. Per the germline V gene, CDR1 is SNHLY and CDR2 is FYNNEI. In DNA form, the CDR3 reads TGTGCCAGCAGTGATATCGAGCCCTCTGGGCTCTACAATGAGCAGTTCTTC. This translates into CASSDIEPSGLYNEQFF. Complete variable domain (other parts from reference TRBV2 and TRBJ2-1): EPEVTQTPSHQVTQMGQEVILRCVPISNHLYFYWYRQILGQKVEFLVSFYNNEISEKSEIFDDQFSVERPDGSNFTLKIRSTKLEDSAMYFCASSDIEPSGLYNEQFFGPGTRLTVL.

The V and J genes are TRBV5-1 and TRBJ1-2; maybe TRBD1 (5 bases). The germline gives CDR1 SGHRS, CDR2 YFSETQ. The CDR3 loop spans 14 amino acids. V was pared by 0 bases and J by 7 bases, with 13 bases between. The DNA for the CDR3 is TGCGCCAGCAGCTTGGTAACAGGAGGTGGTGGCTACACCTTC. This sequence encodes CASSLVTGGGGYTF.

This chain joins TRBV11-2 and TRBJ2-5, with no clear D. Trimming took off 2 bases at V and 2 bases at J, with 9 bases between the two ends. The CDR3 consists of 14 residues. Germline V CDR1 and CDR2: SGHAT, FQNNGV. CDR3 amino acids: CASSLSKAQETQYF. In nucleotides, the CDR3 is TGTGCCAGCAGCTTAAGTAAGGCTCAAGAGACCCAGTACTTC.

In its sample, this clone was seen once. The rearrangement uses TRBV9 and TRBJ2-2; D not resolved. Trimming stripped 0 bases from V and 7 bases from J, with 10 bases between. The length of the CDR3 is 14 residues. Germline V gene data show CDR1 as SGDLS and CDR2 as YYNGEE. The CDR3: CASSVGLGIGELFF. CDR3 coding DNA: TGTGCCAGCAGCGTAGGTTTAGGGATCGGGGAGCTGTTTTTT.

J is TRBJ2-3 and V is TRBV2; maybe TRBD1 (7 bases). Germline V gene lookup returns CDR1 SNHLY and CDR2 FYNNEI. V was cut by 2 bases and J by 13 bases, with 19 bases left in between. CDR3 size: 14 residues. The CDR3 loop is CASSELNRGLEEYF. CDR3 nucleotides: TGTGCCAGCAGTGAACTCAACAGGGGACTGGAGGAGTATTTT.

This clone was observed once. V gene TRBV18 combines with J gene TRBJ2-3, with 8 bases aligning to TRBD1. V lost 4 bases to trimming and J lost 1 base; unmatched junction nucleotides: 7. The germline gives CDR1 KGHSH, CDR2 LQKENI. The CDR3 is 16 residues long. Written as DNA, the CDR3 is TGTGCCAGCTCACTGAGCCCGGACAGGGGCACAGATACGCAGTATTTT. It is translated as CASSLSPDRGTDTQYF.

In the case of this clone: Sequence at one end of the junction differs from germline and may be a read error. The chain joins TRBV7-9 to TRBJ1-3; D unresolved. Germline-derived CDR1 and CDR2 are SEHNR and FQNEAQ (reference sequence). CDR3 length: 16 amino acids. The CDR3 nucleotides read TGTGCCGGCAGTCGCGCAGGCGACCTCTCTGGAAACACCATATATTTT. It codes for CAGSRAGDLSGNTIYF.

Of note for this clone: A read error may account for a junction end that differs from germline. The chain couples TRBV5-1 to TRBJ1-4, with TRBD1 identical over 7 bases. Germline CDR1 and CDR2: SGHRS and YFSETQ. The CDR3 runs to 14 residues. In DNA form, the CDR3 reads TGCGCCAGCAGTTTGGGACAGAGAGATGAAAAACTGTTTTTT. Its translation: CASSLGQRDEKLFF.

This clone was observed once. The chain carries TRBV18 and TRBJ1-2; D is possibly TRBD1 (6 bases). Trimming removed 4 bases from V and 2 bases from J, with 8 bases in between. The CDR3 is 13 amino acids. The V gene's germline CDR1 is KGHSH and CDR2 LQKENI. CDR3 sequence reads: CASSQDRNYGYTF. CDR3 nucleotides: TGTGCCAGCTCACAAGACAGGAACTATGGCTACACCTTC.

Only one count was recorded for this clone. The chain has TRBV5-1 and TRBJ2-7, with a weak D call TRBD2 (5 bases). The V end was cut by 4 bases, the J end by 0 bases, with 8 bases between. Germline lookup yields CDR1 SGHRS and CDR2 YFSETQ. The CDR3 totals 13 residues. The CDR3 DNA reads TGCGCCAGCAGCCCCAGCGGCTCCTACGAGCAGTACTTC. This gives the protein CASSPSGSYEQYF. Based on the CDR3 plus reference TRBV5-1 and TRBJ2-7, the full variable domain is KAGVTQTPRYLIKTRGQQVTLSCSPISGHRSVSWYQQTPGQGLQFLFEYFSETQRNKGNFPGRFSGRQFSNSRSEMNVSTLELGDSALYLCASSPSGSYEQYFGPGTRLTVT.

The rearrangement links TRBV27 to TRBJ2-7, with D possibly TRBD1 on 5 matching bases. Germline loops: CDR1 MNHEY, CDR2 SMNVEV (reference sequence). The V end was cut by 0 bases, the J end by 7 bases, with 19 bases between. The CDR3 contains 16 residues. This CDR3 reads CASSLSTPSAGNEQYF. Written as DNA, the CDR3 is TGTGCCAGCAGTTTATCGACCCCCTCGGCAGGGAATGAGCAGTACTTC.

The chain links TRBV5-4 to TRBJ1-4, with TRBD1 as a possible D gene (5 bases). The CDR3 consists of 15 residues. CDR1 and CDR2 (germline): SGHNT, YYREEE (reference sequence). V lost 4 bases and J 4 bases, leaving 14 bases between the germline ends. The CDR3 sequence is CASSLARDGNEKLFF. As DNA, the CDR3 is TGTGCCAGCAGCCTTGCTCGGGACGGTAATGAAAAACTGTTTTTT.

This clone was seen a handful of times. The chain uses TRBV6-1 and TRBJ2-7; TRBD1 aligns across 9 bases. CDR3 length: 16 residues. The junction had 8 bases not matched to a gene; V was cut back by 3 bases and J by 2 bases. Germline CDR1 reads MNHNS; CDR2 reads SASEGT. The CDR3 DNA is TGTGCCAGCAGTGAGGATCGACAGGGGGTTCCCTACGAGCAGTACGTC. This codes for CASSEDRQGVPYEQYV.

This clone has more than one count but fewer than ten. The genes are TRBV7-9 and TRBJ2-2; TRBD1 matches 7 bases. This CDR3 comprises 16 residues. CDR1 is SEHNR and CDR2 is FQNEAQ in the germline V gene (reference sequence). J lost 3 bases, V lost 7 bases, and 11 bases had no gene match. CDR3 residues: CASTKQGNLDTGELFF. DNA of the CDR3: TGTGCCAGCACGAAACAGGGGAATTTGGACACCGGGGAGCTGTTTTTT.

This clone was found once. The chain recombines TRBV10-3 with TRBJ1-2; D call uncertain. The ends were cut back, 3 bases at V and 2 bases at J, with 4 bases in the middle. The CDR3 has 12 amino acids. In germline, CDR1 is ENHRY, CDR2 SYGVKD. Written as DNA, the CDR3 is TGTGCCATCAGTGAAGACAACTATGGCTACACCTTC. The encoded protein is CAISEDNYGYTF.

CDR3: CASSVGPGGDEQYF. The DNA of the CDR3 is TGTGCCAGCAGCGTAGGCCCAGGAGGTGACGAGCAGTACTTC. The chain couples TRBV9 to TRBJ2-7; D possibly corresponds to TRBD2 (5 bases). Trimming left V 0 bases short and J 5 bases short, with 12 bases between. Germline values: CDR1 SGDLS, CDR2 YYNGEE. The CDR3 has 14 amino acids.